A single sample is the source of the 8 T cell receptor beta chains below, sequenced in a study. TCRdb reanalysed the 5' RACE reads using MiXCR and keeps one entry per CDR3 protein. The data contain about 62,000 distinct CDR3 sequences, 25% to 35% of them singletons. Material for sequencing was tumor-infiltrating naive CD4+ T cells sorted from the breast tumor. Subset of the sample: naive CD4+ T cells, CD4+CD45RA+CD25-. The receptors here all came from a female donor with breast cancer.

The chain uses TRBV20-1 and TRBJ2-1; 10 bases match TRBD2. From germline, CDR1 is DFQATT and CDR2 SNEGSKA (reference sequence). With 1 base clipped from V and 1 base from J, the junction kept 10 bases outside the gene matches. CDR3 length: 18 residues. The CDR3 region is CSARGTRAGGPSYNEQFF. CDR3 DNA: TGCAGTGCTAGAGGGACTCGAGCGGGAGGGCCGTCCTACAATGAGCAGTTCTTC.

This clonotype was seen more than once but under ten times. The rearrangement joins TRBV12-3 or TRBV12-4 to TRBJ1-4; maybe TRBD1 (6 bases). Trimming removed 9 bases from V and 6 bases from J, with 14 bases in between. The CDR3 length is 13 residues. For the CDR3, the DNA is TGTGCCAGTACCACAGGGACCCATGAAAAACTGTTTTTT. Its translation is CASTTGTHEKLFF.

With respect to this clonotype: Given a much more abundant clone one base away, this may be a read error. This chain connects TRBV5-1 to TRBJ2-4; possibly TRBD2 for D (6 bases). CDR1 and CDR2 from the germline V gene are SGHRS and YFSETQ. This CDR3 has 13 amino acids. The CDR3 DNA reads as TGCGCCAGCAGCTTAGGAGGGAAAAACATTCAGAACTTC. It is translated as CASSLGGKNIQNF. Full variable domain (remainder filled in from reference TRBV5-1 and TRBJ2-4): KAGVTQTPRYLIKTRGQQVTLSCSPISGHRSVSWYQQTPGQGLQFLFEYFSETQRNKGNFPGRFSGRQFSNSRSEMNVSTLELGDSALYLCASSLGGKNIQNFGAGTRLSVL.

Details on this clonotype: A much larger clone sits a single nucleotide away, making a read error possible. CDR3 residues: CAGSTGLANTGELFF. The CDR3 DNA follows: TGCGCCGGCAGCACGGGACTGGCGAACACCGGGGAGCTGTTTTTT. The rearrangement links TRBV5-1 to TRBJ2-2; TRBD2 is a possible D gene (6 bases). The CDR3 spans 15 residues. Looked up from germline, CDR1 is SGHRS and CDR2 is YFSETQ.

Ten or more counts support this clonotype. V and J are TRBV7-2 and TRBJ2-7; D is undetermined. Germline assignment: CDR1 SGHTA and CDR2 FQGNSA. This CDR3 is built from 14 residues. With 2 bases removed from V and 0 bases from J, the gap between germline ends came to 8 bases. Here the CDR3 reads CASSLTWSSYEQYF. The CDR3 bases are TGTGCCAGCAGCTTAACCTGGAGCTCCTACGAGCAGTACTTC.

The CDR3 bases are TGTGCCAGCAGCTTATATGGGACTAGCGGGTACAATGAGCAGTTCTTC. It translates to CASSLYGTSGYNEQFF. The chain uses TRBV13 and TRBJ2-1; the match to TRBD2 covers 12 bases. Germline V gives CDR1 PRHDT, CDR2 FYEKMQ (reference sequence). This CDR3 is built from 16 residues. J was trimmed by 4 bases and V by 2 bases; bases with no gene match: 3.

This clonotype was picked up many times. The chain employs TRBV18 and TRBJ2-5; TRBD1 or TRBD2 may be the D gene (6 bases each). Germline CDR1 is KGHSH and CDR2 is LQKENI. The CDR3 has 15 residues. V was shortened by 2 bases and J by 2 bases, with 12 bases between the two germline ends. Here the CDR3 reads CASSPNGGGQETQYF. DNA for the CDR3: TGTGCCAGCTCACCAAATGGAGGGGGACAAGAGACCCAGTACTTC.

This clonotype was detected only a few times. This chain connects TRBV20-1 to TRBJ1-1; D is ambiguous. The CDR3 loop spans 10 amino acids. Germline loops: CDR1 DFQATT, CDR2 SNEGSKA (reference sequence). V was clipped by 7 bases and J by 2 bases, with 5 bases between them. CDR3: CSVPNTEAFF. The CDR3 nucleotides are TGCAGTGTTCCAAACACTGAAGCTTTCTTT.